This TCR beta chain was captured in a study of T cell responses to AZD1222 COVID-19 vaccine. This clone has just one count. TCRdb's copy holds only in-frame clones and misses some; the assay was immunoSEQ multiplex PCR. This sample has 100,000 to 150,000 clones; about 88% occur once, and the top ten carry about 4.7%. V was pared by 5 bases and J by 4 bases, with 21 bases between. The CDR3 is made up of 16 amino acids. The germline V gene has CDR1 MDHEN and CDR2 SYDVKM. The origin of this receptor is an adult in good health. This rearrangement joins TRBV28 to TRBJ2-7, with a weak D call TRBD1 (6 bases). The input for sequencing was peripheral blood, taken on day 0 of AZD1222 vaccination. CDR3 sequence reads: CASSVVQGRGFYEQYF. For the CDR3, the DNA is TGTGCCAGCAGTGTGGTACAGGGACGGGGTTTTTACGAGCAGTACTTC.